These T cell receptor beta chains were read from a single sample in a study of PD-L1 blockade in urothelial cancer. Profiled with immunoSEQ multiplex PCR; TCRdb holds only in-frame clones, not every one. The sample has under 55,000 clones, roughly 78% seen once. Here the sequenced sample was PBMCs, taken around atezolizumab (anti-PD-L1) treatment. The receptors here all came from a man aged 55 to 70 with urothelial cancer. The conserved cysteine and the conserved F or W are not part of the CDR3 here. Clone size is not always given. Where it is, it says once, few, many or a class for expanded clones.

J gene | clone size | V gene | CDR3 protein
TRBJ1-1 | NA | TRBV19 | ARQHEENTEAF
TRBJ2-7 | NA | TRBV27 | ASSLTLPGQGAPYEQY
TRBJ2-1 | NA | TRBV14 | ASSRASEQF
TRBJ2-7 | NA | TRBV20-1 | SAPQGYEQY
TRBJ1-1 | NA | TRBV5-6 | ASRAGPEAF
TRBJ2-1 | NA | TRBV5-1 | ASSSIAGSYNEQF
TRBJ2-7 | NA | TRBV21-1 | ASSTQSKSVYEQY
TRBJ2-5 | once | TRBV6-7 | ASRTSPETQY
TRBJ2-2 | NA | TRBV28 | ASSEGGFTGELF
TRBJ1-4 | NA | TRBV7-2 | ASSQRTGANEKLF
TRBJ2-7 | NA | TRBV6-1 | ASSEWAGAVSYEQY
TRBJ1-1 | NA | TRBV5-1 | ASSRTGARTEAF
TRBJ1-3 | NA | TRBV5-1 | ASTLAGSSGNTIY
TRBJ2-1 | NA | TRBV2 | ASSEALGVQPF
TRBJ2-2 | NA | TRBV10-2 | ASSELAGGTGELF
TRBJ2-4 | few | TRBV6-6 | ASRFGQAKNIQY